What follows are 21 T cell receptor beta chains derived from one specimen sequenced in a study of shared clonotypes between healthy human individuals. Sequencing used immunoSEQ multiplex PCR; TCRdb keeps in-frame clones, though not all of them. This table has 490,000 or so clones, roughly four fifths appearing once. The sample comprised PBMCs. Every receptor here comes from a middle-aged woman in good health. Some clones in this sample may be carry-over from other donors' samples.

As concerns this clone: This may be a read error: a much more frequent sequence differs by one nucleotide. The V gene is TRBV20-1, the J gene TRBJ2-1; no clear D. The CDR3 has 10 amino acids. From germline, CDR1 is DFQATT and CDR2 SNEGSKA (reference sequence). Trimming took off 2 bases at V and 9 bases at J, with 5 bases between the two ends. For the CDR3, the DNA is TGCAGTGCTAGAAGGAGTGAGCAGTTCTTC. This gives the protein CSARRSEQFF.

V and J are TRBV6-4 and TRBJ2-1, with D perhaps TRBD2 (6 bases). Germline-derived CDR1 and CDR2 are MRHNA and SNTAGT. The CDR3 totals 14 residues. With 3 bases removed from V and 8 bases from J, the gap between germline ends came to 14 bases. The CDR3 nucleotides are TGTGCCAGCAGTGAGGAGGGGCCGGGGCATGAGCAGTTCTTC. Its translation is CASSEEGPGHEQFF.

This clone was detected many times. Other nucleotide sequences in the sample specify the same CDR3. The chain combines TRBV5-1 with TRBJ1-1; 11 positions match TRBD1. Germline V gene sequence: CDR1 SGHRS, CDR2 YFSETQ. J gave up 4 bases and V 3 bases, and 2 bases lay outside the gene matches. The CDR3 totals 14 residues. In DNA, the CDR3 is TGCGCCAGCAGCTCAGGGACAGGGGGCACTGAAGCTTTCTTT. Its translation: CASSSGTGGTEAFF. The full variable domain, its missing parts supplied by reference TRBV5-1 and TRBJ1-1, is KAGVTQTPRYLIKTRGQQVTLSCSPISGHRSVSWYQQTPGQGLQFLFEYFSETQRNKGNFPGRFSGRQFSNSRSEMNVSTLELGDSALYLCASSSGTGGTEAFFGQGTRLTVV.

CDR3 nucleotides: TGTGCCAGCAGTTTTGACACTGCCCGCTCCTACGAGCAGTACTTC. Residues: CASSFDTARSYEQYF. This sequence joins TRBV28 and TRBJ2-7; D unresolved. CDR1 is MDHEN, CDR2 SYDVKM, per germline. Trimming pared 3 bases from V and 0 bases from J, leaving 12 bases between. The CDR3 is made up of 15 amino acids.

This clone was observed a handful of times. The chain is built from TRBV7-2 and TRBJ1-2; 8 nucleotides match TRBD1. The CDR3 has 15 residues. CDR1 and CDR2 (germline): SGHTA, FQGNSA. Trimming removed 2 bases from V and 3 bases from J; junction bases left unmatched: 5. The chain's CDR3 is CASSLSGTGDYGYTF. DNA for the CDR3: TGTGCCAGCAGCTTAAGTGGGACAGGCGACTATGGCTACACCTTC.

Comment on this clone: The junction does not match germline at one end; this may be a read error. CDR3 sequence reads: CASSYTASGSSYEQYF. CDR3 coding DNA: TGTGCCAGCAGTTACACGGCTAGCGGGAGCTCCTACGAGCAGTACTTC. This chain connects TRBV10-3 to TRBJ2-5, with TRBD2 matching over 10 bases. The J call is uncertain, as TRBJ2-7 better fits the DNA end. Germline lookup yields CDR1 ENHRY and CDR2 SYGVKD. The CDR3 runs to 16 residues.

This clone was observed once. The V call is TRBV19, the J call TRBJ2-3, with 9 bases lining up with TRBD2. Losses at the gene ends were 4 bases for V and 0 bases for J; bases not matched to a gene: 5. The CDR3 runs 16 residues. Germline V gene data show CDR1 as LNHDA and CDR2 as SQIVND (reference sequence). The CDR3 protein is CASSTSSGSSTDTQYF. CDR3 nucleotide sequence: TGTGCCAGTAGTACGAGTAGCGGGAGTAGCACAGATACGCAGTATTTT. Full variable domain (rest looked up from reference TRBV19 and TRBJ2-3): DGGITQSPKYLFRKEGQNVTLSCEQNLNHDAMYWYRQDPGQGLRLIYYSQIVNDFQKGDIAEGYSVSREKKESFPLTVTSAQKNPTAFYLCASSTSSGSSTDTQYFGPGTRLTVL.

The chain has TRBV7-9 and TRBJ2-1; tentative D call: TRBD2 (5 bases). CDR1 is SEHNR and CDR2 is FQNEAQ in the germline V gene (reference sequence). The CDR3 sequence is 12 residues long. With 2 bases removed from V and 10 bases from J, the gap between germline ends came to 9 bases. CDR3 bases: TGTGCCAGCAGCTTACCACCGGGGGAGCAGTTCTTC. Protein product: CASSLPPGEQFF.

The chain employs TRBV10-3 and TRBJ2-3, with no clear D. The V end was cut by 8 bases, the J end by 2 bases, with 20 bases between. The CDR3 runs 16 residues. Germline CDR1 reads ENHRY; CDR2 reads SYGVKD. The CDR3 loop reads CAILSTVSPPTDTQYF. As DNA, the CDR3 is TGTGCCATCCTTTCAACAGTCTCCCCCCCCACAGATACGCAGTATTTT.

J is TRBJ2-2 and V is TRBV5-1; D remains unclear. Germline V lookup: CDR1 SGHRS, CDR2 YFSETQ. The CDR3 sequence is 14 residues long. V was pared by 2 bases and J by 3 bases, with 8 bases between. DNA of the CDR3: TGCGCCAGCAGCTTAACACCCGACACCGGGGAGCTGTTTTTT. It yields the protein CASSLTPDTGELFF.

The V and J genes are TRBV5-1 and TRBJ1-1, with 9 positions matching TRBD1. Germline CDR1 is SGHRS and CDR2 is YFSETQ. The junction had 2 bases not matched to a gene; V was cut back by 2 bases and J by 3 bases. There are 14 residues in the CDR3. The CDR3 loop reads CASSFDRGDTEAFF. DNA for the CDR3: TGCGCCAGCAGCTTCGACAGGGGGGACACTGAAGCTTTCTTT.

CDR3 loop: CASSELGQGLYGYTF. The CDR3 DNA sequence: TGTGCCAGCAGTGAACTCGGACAGGGCCTCTATGGCTACACCTTC. The V call is TRBV6-1, the J call TRBJ1-2; 8 bases match TRBD1. Germline V gene sequence: CDR1 MNHNS, CDR2 SASEGT. The V and J ends lost 2 bases and 4 bases, in that order; junction bases with no gene match: 6. CDR3 size: 15 residues.

The genes are TRBV28 and TRBJ1-1, with no clear D. Trimming pared 1 base from V and 3 bases from J, leaving 0 bases between. The CDR3 contains 11 residues. CDR1 MDHEN and CDR2 SYDVKM come from the germline V gene. The CDR3 DNA reads TGTGCCAGCAGTTTATACACTGAAGCTTTCTTT. Its protein is CASSLYTEAFF.

The gene calls are TRBV9 and TRBJ2-1; D gene unclear. The CDR3 totals 15 residues. V was shortened by 4 bases and J by 0 bases, with 11 bases between the two germline ends. Germline lookup yields CDR1 SGDLS and CDR2 YYNGEE. CDR3 loop: CASSHLSGSYNEQFF. The CDR3 nucleotides are TGTGCCAGCAGCCACCTCTCTGGCTCCTACAATGAGCAGTTCTTC. The full variable domain, with the rest looked up from reference TRBV9 and TRBJ2-1, is DSGVTQTPKHLITATGQRVTLRCSPRSGDLSVYWYQQSLDQGLQFLIQYYNGEERAKGNILERFSAQQFPDLHSELNLSSLELGDSALYFCASSHLSGSYNEQFFGPGTRLTVL.

About this clone itself: A far more abundant clone sits one base away, making this likely a read error. This CDR3 is also generated by other DNA sequences in the sample. The J gene is TRBJ2-1, the V gene TRBV5-1, with TRBD2 as a possible D gene (6 bases). Trimming cost V 2 bases and J 3 bases, with 12 bases left between them. The germline V gene encodes CDR1 SGHRS and CDR2 YFSETQ. The CDR3 has 15 residues. CDR3 sequence reads: CASSFRLDSYNEQFF. Here the CDR3 DNA reads TGCGCCAGCAGCTTCCGACTAGATAGCTACAATGAGCAGTTCTTC.

The chain has TRBV11-2 and TRBJ2-3; the match to TRBD2 covers 12 bases. The J segment lost 5 bases and the V segment lost 5 bases, leaving 8 bases of the junction unmatched. There are 16 residues in the CDR3. Germline CDR1 and CDR2: SGHAT and FQNNGV. CDR3 loop: CASSRNLAGGVDTQYF. CDR3 nucleotide sequence: TGTGCCAGCAGCCGCAATCTAGCGGGAGGGGTAGATACGCAGTATTTT.

Here the CDR3 reads CASSLGQGRNTIYF. CDR3 nucleotides: TGCGCCAGCAGCTTGGGGCAGGGGAGAAACACCATATATTTT. The chain uses TRBV5-1 and TRBJ1-3, with D possibly being TRBD1 (6 bases). CDR1 and CDR2 (germline): SGHRS, YFSETQ. The CDR3 is 14 amino acids. Trimming took 0 bases from V and 5 from J, leaving 9 bases between them.

On this clone: Other DNA sequences from this sample encode an identical CDR3 as well. The chain employs TRBV28 and TRBJ2-7; D is unclear. CDR3 length: 11 amino acids. CDR1 is MDHEN and CDR2 is SYDVKM in the germline V gene. Trimming took off 4 bases at V and 4 bases at J, with 5 bases between the two ends. This CDR3 is CASSSSYEQYF. The DNA for the CDR3 is TGTGCCAGCAGTTCGAGTTACGAGCAGTACTTC.

Here the CDR3 DNA reads TGCAGTGCTAGACAGCAATTAGAAGCTTTCTTT. The encoded protein is CSARQQLEAFF. The J gene is TRBJ1-1, the V gene TRBV20-1, with D hard to call. This CDR3 comprises 11 residues. V gave up 2 bases and J gave up 8 bases, with 9 bases separating them. The germline V gene encodes CDR1 DFQATT and CDR2 SNEGSKA (reference sequence).

The CDR3, as DNA: TGTGTCTCCGGGGGGGCTGGAAACACCATATATTTT. Its translation: CVSGGAGNTIYF. The V and J genes are TRBV28 and TRBJ1-3; a weak D match, TRBD1 (5 bases). This CDR3 is 12 amino acids long. Per the germline V gene, CDR1 is MDHEN and CDR2 is SYDVKM.

The V gene is TRBV18, the J gene TRBJ1-4; 9 nucleotides match TRBD1. CDR3 size: 14 residues. Germline V gives CDR1 KGHSH, CDR2 LQKENI. With V trimmed by 4 bases and J by 5 bases, 2 bases remained unmatched. The CDR3 protein is CASSHGQGNEKLFF. CDR3 nucleotide sequence: TGTGCCAGCTCACACGGACAGGGGAATGAAAAACTGTTTTTT.